Following are 29 T cell receptor beta chains from one sample sequenced in a study of blood T cell repertoires in COVID-19. TCRdb's table, derived via immunoSEQ multiplex PCR, lists solely in-frame clones and lacks some. The table records a few hundred thousand clones, approximately 87% of them present only once. The sequenced sample was peripheral blood. These receptors came from a man aged 55 to 70 who had recovered from COVID-19.

The rearrangement joins TRBV29-1 to TRBJ2-3; no firm D call. Germline assignment: CDR1 SQVTM and CDR2 ANQGSEA. The length of the CDR3 is 12 residues. V was shortened by 4 bases and J by 5 bases, with 10 bases between the two germline ends. The CDR3 spells CSVGGGGDTQYF. The DNA of the CDR3 is TGCAGCGTTGGCGGCGGCGGAGATACGCAGTATTTT.

J is TRBJ2-1 and V is TRBV3-1 (or the pseudogene TRBV3-2); 7 nucleotides line up with TRBD1. The CDR3 runs to 16 residues. V lost 0 bases to trimming and J lost 5 bases; unmatched junction nucleotides: 7. Looked up from germline, CDR1 is LGHDT and CDR2 is YNNKEL (reference sequence). CDR3 bases: TGTGCCAGCAGCCAAGACCAGACAGGGAAAAACAATGAGCAGTTCTTC. This encodes CASSQDQTGKNNEQFF.

The chain combines TRBV27 with TRBJ2-1, with 10 positions matching TRBD1. This CDR3 has 17 amino acids. V gave up 7 bases and J gave up 6 bases; unmatched junction bases: 15. Germline lookup yields CDR1 MNHEY and CDR2 SMNVEV (reference sequence). CDR3 nucleotides: TGTGCCAGCACAGGAGCACCCGGGACAGGGGTATTCAATGAGCAGTTCTTC. It encodes CASTGAPGTGVFNEQFF.

The rearrangement uses TRBV4-1 and TRBJ2-1, with TRBD2 matching over 9 bases. V was clipped by 1 base and J by 7 bases; unmatched bases: 8. CDR1 is MGHRA, CDR2 YSYEKL, per germline. This CDR3 is 16 amino acids long. DNA for the CDR3: TGCGCCAGCAGCCAAGGCATTAGCGGGGGCCAGAATGAGCAGTTCTTC. As protein: CASSQGISGGQNEQFF.

This clone was seen more than once but under ten times. Different DNA sequences within this sample yield the same CDR3. The chain employs TRBV24-1 and TRBJ2-3; 7 bases map to TRBD1. Germline CDR1 KGHDR, CDR2 SFDVKD. The CDR3 is made up of 14 amino acids. V gave up 5 bases and J gave up 1 base; unmatched junction bases: 2. The CDR3 DNA follows: TGTGCCACCAGTGTAGGGACAGGCACAGATACGCAGTATTTT. This encodes CATSVGTGTDTQYF.

This chain joins TRBV29-1 and TRBJ2-7; 12 bases map to TRBD2. Germline CDR1 and CDR2: SQVTM and ANQGSEA. The CDR3 covers 13 residues. Trimming cost V 4 bases and J 4 bases; bases outside gene matches: 2. The CDR3 protein is CSVATSGRYEQYF. CDR3 bases: TGCAGCGTTGCGACTAGCGGGAGATACGAGCAGTACTTC.

V usage is TRBV6-5 and J usage is TRBJ1-4; D may be TRBD1 (5 bases). This CDR3 contains 15 residues. Germline-derived CDR1 and CDR2 are MNHEY and SVGAGI. Trimming took off 0 bases at V and 6 bases at J, with 11 bases between the two ends. CDR3 DNA sequence: TGTGCCAGCAGTTACTCGATTTCACAGGATGAAAAACTGTTTTTT. Translation gives CASSYSISQDEKLFF.

CDR3 sequence: CASSRAGGLNTEAFF. CDR3 nucleotide sequence: TGCGCCAGCTCTCGGGCAGGGGGCCTGAACACTGAAGCTTTCTTT. The gene calls are TRBV5-1 and TRBJ1-1; 8 bases map to TRBD1. The germline V gene has CDR1 SGHRS and CDR2 YFSETQ. The CDR3 is 15 residues long. Unmatched junction bases numbered 8, after V lost 7 bases and J lost 0 bases.

The gene calls are TRBV19 and TRBJ2-1, with TRBD1 matching over 10 bases. V was pared by 5 bases and J by 4 bases, with 5 bases of the junction left unmatched. Germline loops: CDR1 LNHDA, CDR2 SQIVND (reference sequence). The CDR3 runs to 15 residues. The CDR3 sequence is CASSQPGQGYNEQFF. As DNA, the CDR3 is TGTGCCAGTAGTCAGCCGGGACAGGGGTACAATGAGCAGTTCTTC.

V and J are TRBV30 and TRBJ1-6, with 7 bases matching TRBD1. Germline CDR1 is GTSNPN and CDR2 is SVGIG (reference sequence). With V trimmed by 2 bases and J by 7 bases, 2 bases remained unmatched. The CDR3 totals 13 residues. CDR3 residues: CAWSRQGNSPLHF. The DNA for the CDR3 is TGTGCCTGGAGTCGACAGGGAAATTCACCCCTCCACTTT.

The chain recombines TRBV5-6 with TRBJ1-1; 9 nucleotides agree with TRBD1. Germline V gene lookup returns CDR1 SGHDT and CDR2 YYEEEE. The CDR3 sequence is 15 residues long. Losses at the gene ends were 1 base for V and 0 bases for J; bases not matched to a gene: 1. CDR3 protein: CASSLRDRVNTEAFF. As DNA, the CDR3 is TGTGCCAGCAGCTTGAGGGACAGGGTGAACACTGAAGCTTTCTTT.

This chain links TRBV19 with TRBJ2-7, with a weak D call TRBD2 (6 bases). V was cut by 4 bases and J by 3 bases, with 19 bases left in between. Germline lookup yields CDR1 LNHDA and CDR2 SQIVND (reference sequence). The CDR3 totals 16 residues. CDR3 bases: TGTGCCAGTAGTACCTACAGCAGCCGGGGGAGCTACGAGCAGTACTTC. This translates into CASSTYSSRGSYEQYF.

The table lists this clone with a count of one. The V call is TRBV6-5, the J call TRBJ1-6, with 7 bases identical to TRBD1. CDR3 length: 14 residues. CDR1 MNHEY and CDR2 SVGAGI come from the germline V gene. Trimming removed 6 bases from V and 7 bases from J; junction bases left unmatched: 6. The CDR3 sequence: CASRAGTENSPLHF. The CDR3 DNA reads as TGTGCCAGCAGGGCAGGGACAGAGAATTCACCCCTCCACTTT.

The chain employs TRBV5-1 and TRBJ2-5, with D possibly TRBD1 on 6 matching bases. V lost 4 bases and J lost 6, with 16 bases in between. The CDR3 has 14 amino acids. The germline gives CDR1 SGHRS, CDR2 YFSETQ. Here the CDR3 reads CASSPGYRVQTQYF. In DNA form, the CDR3 reads TGCGCCAGCAGCCCGGGGTACAGGGTTCAGACCCAGTACTTC.

The genes are TRBV19 and TRBJ1-2, with 10 bases matching TRBD1. Trimming cost V 5 bases and J 8 bases; bases outside gene matches: 17. The CDR3 consists of 17 residues. Germline CDR1 reads LNHDA; CDR2 reads SQIVND (reference sequence). As DNA, the CDR3 is TGTGCCAGTAGTTCCTTACGGGGGGACAGGGGTCTCCTCGGCTACACCTTC. This gives the protein CASSSLRGDRGLLGYTF.

The chain combines TRBV3-1 (or the pseudogene TRBV3-2) with TRBJ2-5; the match to TRBD1 covers 9 bases. Germline lookup yields CDR1 LGHDT and CDR2 YNNKEL (reference sequence). This CDR3 region has 16 residues. V gave up 3 bases and J gave up 7 bases; unmatched junction bases: 12. CDR3 nucleotide sequence: TGTGCCAGCAGCCAGGGGACAGGGCGGCTACGGGGGACCCAGTACTTC. Translation gives CASSQGTGRLRGTQYF.

This clone was counted a few times. V gene TRBV19 combines with J gene TRBJ1-5, with 7 nucleotides matching TRBD1. Germline-derived CDR1 and CDR2 are LNHDA and SQIVND (reference sequence). The CDR3 runs to 16 residues. Unmatched junction bases numbered 8, after V lost 2 bases and J lost 4 bases. CDR3 amino acids: CASSIPTGTRNQPQHF. In DNA, the CDR3 is TGTGCCAGTAGTATACCGACAGGGACGAGAAATCAGCCCCAGCATTTT.

The chain recombines TRBV19 with TRBJ2-2; 8 positions match TRBD1. The CDR3 runs 15 residues. Germline CDR1 reads LNHDA; CDR2 reads SQIVND (reference sequence). Trimming took 6 bases from V and 5 from J; bases not matched to a gene: 8. DNA for the CDR3: TGTGCCAGTAGAATGGACAGGGCCCCTACCGGGGAGCTGTTTTTT. Protein: CASRMDRAPTGELFF.

The gene calls are TRBV6-6 and TRBJ1-1; TRBD1 matches 7 bases. J was trimmed by 7 bases and V by 6 bases; bases with no gene match: 8. Germline V CDR1 and CDR2: MNHNY, SVGAGI (reference sequence). The CDR3 covers 13 residues. The CDR3 loop reads CASSLPDRNEAFF. The DNA of the CDR3 is TGTGCCAGCAGCCTACCGGACAGGAATGAAGCTTTCTTT.

The rearrangement joins TRBV6-1 to TRBJ1-2; the D is unclear. V lost 4 bases, J lost 4 bases, and 25 bases lay in between. The CDR3 is 18 amino acids. Germline V gene data show CDR1 as MNHNS and CDR2 as SASEGT. As DNA, the CDR3 is TGTGCCAGCAGTGCGAACCTCCTCGGGGAGGGCCGCTCCTATGGCTACACCTTC. Protein sequence: CASSANLLGEGRSYGYTF.

The chain is built from TRBV5-1 and TRBJ2-3; D may be TRBD2 (6 bases). The V gene's germline CDR1 is SGHRS and CDR2 YFSETQ. V lost 3 bases and J lost 6, with 14 bases in between. The CDR3 totals 14 residues. The CDR3 nucleotides are TGCGCCAGCAGCTCCGGGACTCGCGTGGATACGCAGTATTTT. This translates into CASSSGTRVDTQYF.

This chain uses TRBV2 with TRBJ1-3; 7 bases match TRBD1. Germline CDR1 reads SNHLY; CDR2 reads FYNNEI. This CDR3 spans 20 amino acids. Germline trimming cut 5 bases from V and 4 bases from J; bases unmatched to any gene: 23. The DNA for the CDR3 is TGTGCCAGCAGTTTAGATCCGGGACAGACAAATCCGGGGGACGGAAACACCATATATTTT. This gives the protein CASSLDPGQTNPGDGNTIYF.

The chain couples TRBV27 to TRBJ2-2; TRBD2 agrees at 11 bases. The germline V gene encodes CDR1 MNHEY and CDR2 SMNVEV (reference sequence). V shed 5 bases and J 7 bases; nucleotides not matched to a gene: 9. CDR3 size: 16 residues. CDR3 sequence: CASSILAGGRSGELFF. Written as DNA, the CDR3 is TGTGCCAGCAGTATCTTAGCGGGAGGGAGGAGCGGGGAGCTGTTTTTT.

V gene TRBV3-1 (or the pseudogene TRBV3-2) combines with J gene TRBJ2-5, with TRBD1 matching 8 bases. Germline CDR1 and CDR2: LGHDT and YNNKEL (reference sequence). V gave up 5 bases and J gave up 4 bases; unmatched junction bases: 3. This CDR3 is 13 amino acids long. As DNA, the CDR3 is TGTGCCAGCAGCATGGGACAGGTAGAGACCCAGTACTTC. Translation: CASSMGQVETQYF.

This CDR3 is CASSQTSGHNEQFF. CDR3 in DNA: TGTGCCAGCAGCCAGACTAGCGGGCACAATGAGCAGTTCTTC. The chain uses TRBV7-9 and TRBJ2-1; 10 bases are a match to TRBD2. From germline, CDR1 is SEHNR and CDR2 FQNEAQ (reference sequence). The V gene end was trimmed by 5 bases and the J gene end by 5 bases; junction bases not matched to a gene: 3. This CDR3 is built from 14 residues.

This chain uses TRBV30 with TRBJ2-7, with 10 nucleotides matching TRBD1. With 5 bases clipped from V and 4 bases from J, the junction kept 5 bases outside the gene matches. Germline CDR1 reads GTSNPN; CDR2 reads SVGIG (reference sequence). The CDR3 loop spans 13 amino acids. The CDR3 bases are TGTGCCTGGGGGACAGGGGCTTCTTACGAGCAGTACTTC. Encoded protein: CAWGTGASYEQYF. Complete variable domain (other parts from reference TRBV30 and TRBJ2-7): SQTIHQWPATLVQPVGSPLSLECTVEGTSNPNLYWYRQAAGRGLQLLFYSVGIGQISSEVPQNLSASRPQDRQFILSSKKLLLSDSGFYLCAWGTGASYEQYFGPGTRLTVT.

This clone was seen just once. This chain connects TRBV5-1 to TRBJ1-1; 8 positions agree with TRBD1. The CDR3 has 14 residues. J was trimmed by 1 base and V by 3 bases; bases with no gene match: 2. In germline, CDR1 is SGHRS, CDR2 YFSETQ. CDR3 sequence (DNA): TGCGCCAGCAGCTCGGGACAGGAGAACACTGAAGCTTTCTTT. Its protein product is CASSSGQENTEAFF.

The chain recombines TRBV19 with TRBJ2-5, with D possibly matching TRBD1 (6 bases). V gave up 4 bases and J gave up 4 bases, with 13 bases separating them. CDR1 is LNHDA and CDR2 is SQIVND in the germline V gene (reference sequence). The CDR3 contains 14 residues. The CDR3, as DNA: TGTGCCAGTAGTACCGACCAGGGGTCAGAGACCCAGTACTTC. Translating gives CASSTDQGSETQYF.

This rearrangement joins TRBV9 to TRBJ2-6; D is possibly TRBD1 (6 bases). CDR3 length equals 15 residues. The germline V gene encodes CDR1 SGDLS and CDR2 YYNGEE. Trimming took off 3 bases at V and 1 base at J, with 8 bases between the two ends. CDR3 DNA: TGTGCCAGCAGCGCCAGGGGATCTGGGGCCAACGTCCTGACTTTC. Translated: CASSARGSGANVLTF.